This is a list of T cell receptor beta chains from one sample in a study of identical twins. TCRdb processed the 5' RACE reads anew with MiXCR; each CDR3 protein has one entry. Of a few hundred thousand distinct CDR3 sequences in the sample, 7.5% to 10% were seen once. These data also formed part of another study, on yellow fever vaccine responses in identical twins.

Sequencing used PBMCs. The receptors shown here come from a woman aged 18-29 years in good health. CDR3s include the opening cysteine and the closing phenylalanine or tryptophan. The D gene is left open where the match is weak. Size is stated for part of the rows, as once, few or many counts, or as a class when the clone is expanded.

>.|TRBV6-5|TRBJ2-3|once
CASKWTGGTDTQYF
TGTGCCAGCAAGTGGACGGGGGGCACAGATACGCAGTATTTT
>.|TRBV20-1|TRBJ1-1|few
CSASVGGFRDTEAFF
TGCAGTGCTAGCGTAGGGGGATTTCGGGACACTGAAGCTTTCTTT
>.|TRBV20-1|TRBJ2-7|.
CSARDLGGRVYEQYF
TGCAGTGCTAGAGATCTGGGGGGGCGCGTCTACGAGCAGTACTTC
>.|TRBV4-2|TRBJ2-1|few
CASSQDSTGTENNEQFF
TGTGCCAGCAGCCAAGACTCAACGGGCACCGAGAACAATGAGCAGTTCTTC
>.|TRBV5-1|TRBJ2-2|few
CASSTGLLNTGELFF
TGCGCCAGCAGCACGGGACTGCTTAACACCGGGGAGCTGTTTTTT
>.|TRBV6-5|TRBJ2-1|many
CASSYEYRERGEQFF
TGTGCCAGCAGTTACGAGTACCGGGAGAGGGGCGAGCAGTTCTTC
>TRBD1|TRBV5-1|TRBJ1-1|.
CASSFRDREAFF
TGCGCCAGCAGCTTCCGGGACAGAGAAGCTTTCTTT
>TRBD1|TRBV11-2|TRBJ2-5|few
CASSLEQGALGETQYF
TGTGCCAGCAGCTTAGAGCAGGGGGCGCTGGGAGAGACCCAGTACTTC
>TRBD2|TRBV28|TRBJ2-1|.
CASSLYGGGSNEQFF
TGTGCCAGCAGTTTATATGGCGGGGGGTCTAATGAGCAGTTCTTC
>.|TRBV5-1|TRBJ1-2|few
CASSLDQNYGYTF
TGCGCCAGCAGCTTGGATCAGAACTATGGCTACACCTTC
>.|TRBV6-6|TRBJ2-3|.
CASRDRLTDTQYF
TGTGCCAGCAGAGACAGGCTCACAGATACGCAGTATTTT
>.|TRBV12-5|TRBJ2-1|.
CASGLAYDEQFF
TGTGCTAGTGGTTTGGCTTATGATGAGCAGTTCTTC
>.|TRBV12-3/TRBV12-4|TRBJ1-4|few
CASSFLTNEKLFF
TGTGCCAGCAGTTTCTTAACTAATGAAAAACTGTTTTTT
>.|TRBV2|TRBJ1-4|.
CASSGFRKDEKLFF
TGTGCCAGCAGTGGGTTCAGGAAGGATGAAAAACTGTTTTTT
>TRBD1|TRBV5-1|TRBJ1-1|many
CASSVGTGGLEAFF
TGCGCCAGCAGCGTAGGGACAGGGGGCTTGGAAGCTTTCTTT
>TRBD2|TRBV7-9|TRBJ2-5|.
CASSSRRGGGETQYF
TGTGCCAGCAGCTCTCGGCGGGGGGGCGGTGAGACCCAGTACTTC
>.|TRBV29-1|TRBJ2-7|many
CSVEDQGYEQYF
TGCAGCGTTGAAGATCAAGGTTACGAGCAGTACTTC
>TRBD2|TRBV6-1|TRBJ2-3|few
CASSHRPAGGTDTQYF
TGTGCCAGCAGCCATCGCCCCGCGGGAGGCACAGATACGCAGTATTTT
>TRBD1|TRBV19|TRBJ2-5|.
CASSLYGTAQETQYF
TGTGCCAGTAGTTTATACGGGACAGCTCAAGAGACCCAGTACTTC
>TRBD2|TRBV3-1|TRBJ2-1|many
CASSPPSGGLYNEQFF
TGTGCCAGCAGCCCTCCCAGCGGGGGATTATACAATGAGCAGTTCTTC
>TRBD2|TRBV12-3/TRBV12-4|TRBJ2-5|.
CASSLALGLAGGETQYF
TGTGCCAGCAGTTTAGCGCTGGGACTAGCGGGGGGAGAGACCCAGTACTTC
>TRBD1|TRBV25-1|TRBJ2-2|once
CASTMIDRGIHTGELFF
TGTGCCAGCACCATGATTGACAGGGGAATACACACCGGGGAGCTGTTTTTT
>.|TRBV5-1|TRBJ2-1|many
CASRKRGGYNEQFF
TGCGCCAGCAGGAAGAGGGGGGGCTACAATGAGCAGTTCTTC